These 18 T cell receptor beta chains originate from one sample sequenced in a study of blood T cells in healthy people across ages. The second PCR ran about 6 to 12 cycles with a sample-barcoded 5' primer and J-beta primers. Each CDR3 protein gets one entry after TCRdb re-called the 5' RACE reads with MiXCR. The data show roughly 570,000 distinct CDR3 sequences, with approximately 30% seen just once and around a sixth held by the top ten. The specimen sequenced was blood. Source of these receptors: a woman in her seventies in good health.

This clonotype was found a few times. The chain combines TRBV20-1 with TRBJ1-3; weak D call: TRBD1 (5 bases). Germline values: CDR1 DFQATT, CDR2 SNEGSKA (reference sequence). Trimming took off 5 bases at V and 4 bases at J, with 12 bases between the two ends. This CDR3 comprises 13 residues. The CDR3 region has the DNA TGCAGTGCTTTGGACATCGCCGGAAACACCATATATTTT. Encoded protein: CSALDIAGNTIYF.

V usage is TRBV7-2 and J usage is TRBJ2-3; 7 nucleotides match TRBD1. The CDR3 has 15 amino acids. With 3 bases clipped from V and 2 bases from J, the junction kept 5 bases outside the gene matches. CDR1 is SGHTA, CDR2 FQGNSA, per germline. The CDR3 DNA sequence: TGTGCCAGCAGCTTGACAGGGCTTAACACAGATACGCAGTATTTT. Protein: CASSLTGLNTDTQYF.

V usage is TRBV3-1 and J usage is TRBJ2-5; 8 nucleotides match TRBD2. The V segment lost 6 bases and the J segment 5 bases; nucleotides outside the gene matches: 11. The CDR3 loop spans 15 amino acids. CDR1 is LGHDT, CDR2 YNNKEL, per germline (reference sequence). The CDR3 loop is CASSYTSGGFETQYF. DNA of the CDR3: TGTGCCAGCAGTTACACAAGCGGGGGTTTCGAGACCCAGTACTTC.

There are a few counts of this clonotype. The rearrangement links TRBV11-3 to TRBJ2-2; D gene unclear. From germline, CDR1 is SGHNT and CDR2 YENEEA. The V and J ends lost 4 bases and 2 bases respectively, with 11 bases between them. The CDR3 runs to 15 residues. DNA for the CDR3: TGTGCCAGCAGCTCGTATGGGGTAAACACCGGGGAGCTGTTTTTT. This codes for CASSSYGVNTGELFF.

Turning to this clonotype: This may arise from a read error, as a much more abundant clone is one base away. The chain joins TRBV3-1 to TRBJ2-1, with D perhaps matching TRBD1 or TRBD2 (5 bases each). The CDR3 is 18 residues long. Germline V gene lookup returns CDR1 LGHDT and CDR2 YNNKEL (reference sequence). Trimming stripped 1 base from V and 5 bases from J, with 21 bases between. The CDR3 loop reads CASSQAYRTGWGNNEQFF. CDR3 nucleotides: TGTGCCAGCAGCCAAGCTTACCGGACTGGCTGGGGCAACAATGAGCAGTTCTTC.

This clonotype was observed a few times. This CDR3 is CASSPHYSGNTIYF. DNA of the CDR3: TGTGCCAGCAGCCCTCACTACTCTGGAAACACCATATATTTT. The chain carries TRBV7-2 and TRBJ1-3, with D hard to call. The CDR3 length is 14 residues. Deletions cut 5 bases from V and 0 bases from J, with 8 bases between. Germline values: CDR1 SGHTA, CDR2 FQGNSA. Variable domain in full (rest from reference TRBV7-2 and TRBJ1-3): GAGVSQSPSNKVTEKGKDVELRCDPISGHTALYWYRQSLGQGLEFLIYFQGNSAPDKSGLPSDRFSAERTGGSVSTLTIQRTQQEDSAVYLCASSPHYSGNTIYFGEGSWLTVV.

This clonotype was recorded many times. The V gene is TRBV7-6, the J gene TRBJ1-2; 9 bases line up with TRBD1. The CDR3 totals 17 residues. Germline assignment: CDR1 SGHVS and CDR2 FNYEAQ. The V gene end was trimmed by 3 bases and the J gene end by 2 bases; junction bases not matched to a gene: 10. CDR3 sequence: CASSFLGQGFFNYGYTF. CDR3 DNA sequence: TGTGCCAGCAGCTTTCTGGGACAGGGATTTTTCAACTATGGCTACACCTTC.

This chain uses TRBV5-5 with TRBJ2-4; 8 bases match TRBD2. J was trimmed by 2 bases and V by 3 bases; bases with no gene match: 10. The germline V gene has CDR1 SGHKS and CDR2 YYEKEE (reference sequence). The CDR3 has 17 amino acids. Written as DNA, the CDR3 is TGTGCCAGCAGCTGGAGGTTGGCGGGGGGCACCAAAAACATTCAGTACTTC. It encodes CASSWRLAGGTKNIQYF.

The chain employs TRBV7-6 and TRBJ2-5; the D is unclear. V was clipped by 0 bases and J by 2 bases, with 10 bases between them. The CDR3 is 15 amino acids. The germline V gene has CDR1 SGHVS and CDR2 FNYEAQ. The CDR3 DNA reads TGTGCCAGCAGCTTAGCGTCGACAACACAAGAGACCCAGTACTTC. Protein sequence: CASSLASTTQETQYF.

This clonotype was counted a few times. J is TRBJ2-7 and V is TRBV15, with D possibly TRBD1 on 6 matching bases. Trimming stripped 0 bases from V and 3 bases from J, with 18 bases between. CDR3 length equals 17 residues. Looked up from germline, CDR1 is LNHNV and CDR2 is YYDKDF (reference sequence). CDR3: CATSRDSRGHRVYEQYF. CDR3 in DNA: TGTGCCACCAGCAGAGATTCCAGGGGTCACAGGGTCTACGAGCAGTACTTC.

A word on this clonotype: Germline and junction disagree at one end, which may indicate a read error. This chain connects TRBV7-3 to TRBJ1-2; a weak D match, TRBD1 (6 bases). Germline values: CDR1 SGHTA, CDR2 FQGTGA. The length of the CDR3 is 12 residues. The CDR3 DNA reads TGTGCCAGCAGCCAGAAACAGGGTCCCCCTCCCTTC. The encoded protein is CASSQKQGPPPF.

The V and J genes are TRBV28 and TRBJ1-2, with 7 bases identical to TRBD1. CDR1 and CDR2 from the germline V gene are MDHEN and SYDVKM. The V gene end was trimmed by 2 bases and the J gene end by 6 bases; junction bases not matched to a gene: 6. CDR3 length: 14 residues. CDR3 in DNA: TGTGCCAGCAGTTTAGTGGACAGGAGGGATGGCTACACCTTC. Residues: CASSLVDRRDGYTF.

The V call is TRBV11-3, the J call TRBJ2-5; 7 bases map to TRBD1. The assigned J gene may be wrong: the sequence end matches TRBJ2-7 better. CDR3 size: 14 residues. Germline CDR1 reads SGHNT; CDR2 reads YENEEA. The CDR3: CASSTQGNSYEQYF. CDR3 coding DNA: TGTGCCAGCAGCACACAGGGGAACAGCTACGAGCAGTACTTC.

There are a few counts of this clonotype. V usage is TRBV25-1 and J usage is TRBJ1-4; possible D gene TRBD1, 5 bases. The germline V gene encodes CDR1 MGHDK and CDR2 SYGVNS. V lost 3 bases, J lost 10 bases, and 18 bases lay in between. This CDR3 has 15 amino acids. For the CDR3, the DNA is TGTGCCAGCAGTGATGCCCGGGACTGGGGAGGAAAACTGTTTTTT. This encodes CASSDARDWGGKLFF.

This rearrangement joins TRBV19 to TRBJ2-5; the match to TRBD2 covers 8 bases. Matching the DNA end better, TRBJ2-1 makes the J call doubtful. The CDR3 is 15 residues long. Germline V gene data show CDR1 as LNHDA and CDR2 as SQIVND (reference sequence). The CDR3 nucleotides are TGTGCCAGTAGTCTGCGGGGGGTTGTTTGGGATGAGCAGTTCTTC. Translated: CASSLRGVVWDEQFF.

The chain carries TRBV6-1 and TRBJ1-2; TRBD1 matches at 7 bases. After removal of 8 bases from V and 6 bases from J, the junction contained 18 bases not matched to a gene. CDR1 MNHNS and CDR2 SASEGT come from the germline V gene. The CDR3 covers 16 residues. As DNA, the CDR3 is TGTGCCAGCCAGATCGGGATGTGGCAGGGGGGGGATGGCTACACCTTC. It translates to CASQIGMWQGGDGYTF.

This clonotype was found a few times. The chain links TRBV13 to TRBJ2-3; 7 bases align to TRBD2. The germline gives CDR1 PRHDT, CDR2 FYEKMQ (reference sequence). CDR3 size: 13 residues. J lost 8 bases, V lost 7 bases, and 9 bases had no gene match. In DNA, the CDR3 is TGTGCCAGCACCTCGACTAGCTTGCCTACGCAGTATTTT. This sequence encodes CASTSTSLPTQYF.

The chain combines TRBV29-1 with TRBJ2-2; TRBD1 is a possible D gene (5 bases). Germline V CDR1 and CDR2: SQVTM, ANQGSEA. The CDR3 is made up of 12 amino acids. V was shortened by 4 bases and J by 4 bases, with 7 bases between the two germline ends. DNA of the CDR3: TGCAGCGTTGGTCAGGGCACCGGGGAGCTGTTTTTT. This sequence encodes CSVGQGTGELFF.